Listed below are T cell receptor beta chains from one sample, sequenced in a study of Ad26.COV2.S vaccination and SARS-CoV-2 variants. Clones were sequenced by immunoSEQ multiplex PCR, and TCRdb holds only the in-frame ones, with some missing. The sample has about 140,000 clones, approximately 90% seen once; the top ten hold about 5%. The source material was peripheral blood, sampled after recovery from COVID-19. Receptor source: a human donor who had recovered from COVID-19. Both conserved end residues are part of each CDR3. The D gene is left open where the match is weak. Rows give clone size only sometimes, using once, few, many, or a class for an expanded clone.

DNA: TGCGCCAGCAGCCATGACCCTGGGACAGGGGAAGAAAAACTGTTTTTT; CDR3: CASSHDPGTGEEKLFF; size: .; V: TRBV4-1; D: TRBD1; J: TRBJ1-4
DNA: TGTGCCAGCAGATCCGGGACAGGGGTTGGGGCCAACGTCCTGACTTTC; CDR3: CASRSGTGVGANVLTF; size: .; V: TRBV7-9; D: TRBD1; J: TRBJ2-6
DNA: TGTGCCAGCAGCCCAGGGGGTGGCAATCAGCCCCAGCATTTT; CDR3: CASSPGGGNQPQHF; size: .; V: TRBV7-6; D: TRBD1; J: TRBJ1-5
DNA: TGCGCCAGCAGCCAAGACAGGGAGGCTTGGCAGCCCCAGCATTTT; CDR3: CASSQDREAWQPQHF; size: .; V: TRBV4-3; D: .; J: TRBJ1-5
DNA: TGTGCCAGCAGCTTACCGGGACAGTCGGGCACCGGGGAGCTGTTTTTT; CDR3: CASSLPGQSGTGELFF; size: .; V: TRBV7-6; D: TRBD1; J: TRBJ2-2
DNA: TGTGCCATCAGTGAGCGGGTCACCGGGACAGGGATTTACCAAGAGACCCAGTACTTC; CDR3: CAISERVTGTGIYQETQYF; size: .; V: TRBV10-3; D: TRBD1; J: TRBJ2-5
DNA: TGTGCCAGCAGCAAACAAGGGACGGTTAACACCGGGGAGCTGTTTTTT; CDR3: CASSKQGTVNTGELFF; size: .; V: TRBV21-1; D: .; J: TRBJ2-2
DNA: TGTGCCAGCAGCTTTAGCTTGGGGGGAGTCGGCGAGCAGTACTTC; CDR3: CASSFSLGGVGEQYF; size: .; V: TRBV11-3; D: .; J: TRBJ2-7
DNA: TGTGCCAGCATCTTACAAGGGGCTAGCAATCAGCCCCAGCATTTT; CDR3: CASILQGASNQPQHF; size: .; V: TRBV6-6; D: .; J: TRBJ1-5
DNA: TGTGCCAGTAGTATATCCGGCGGGGGGCAGTTCTTC; CDR3: CASSISGGGQFF; size: .; V: TRBV19; D: TRBD2; J: TRBJ2-1
DNA: TGTGCCAGCAGCCTGTACATCCTCAGCACCGGGGAGCTGTTTTTT; CDR3: CASSLYILSTGELFF; size: .; V: TRBV3-1/TRBV3-2; D: .; J: TRBJ2-2
DNA: TGTGCCAGCAGCTTAGGAACCTTGGACGAGACCCAGTACTTC; CDR3: CASSLGTLDETQYF; size: .; V: TRBV11-2; D: .; J: TRBJ2-5
DNA: TGTGCCAGCCTAACGGGGTACCAAGAGACCCAGTACTTC; CDR3: CASLTGYQETQYF; size: once; V: TRBV6-6; D: .; J: TRBJ2-5
DNA: TGTGCCAGCAGTACCCACAGGGGCGTAAGACAAGAGACCCAGTACTTC; CDR3: CASSTHRGVRQETQYF; size: .; V: TRBV27; D: TRBD1; J: TRBJ2-5
DNA: TGTGCCAGCAGCCCCGACAGGGCTGAAGCTTTCTTT; CDR3: CASSPDRAEAFF; size: .; V: TRBV7-9; D: TRBD1; J: TRBJ1-1
DNA: TGTGCCAGCAGCGCCTTCAAGGACAGAATGAACACTGAAGCTTTCTTT; CDR3: CASSAFKDRMNTEAFF; size: .; V: TRBV9; D: .; J: TRBJ1-1
DNA: TGTGCCAGCAGTGGGACAGGCACAGATACGCAGTATTTT; CDR3: CASSGTGTDTQYF; size: .; V: TRBV2; D: .; J: TRBJ2-3
DNA: TGTGCCAGCAGTGACTCTAGCAATAGTGAGCAGTTCTTC; CDR3: CASSDSSNSEQFF; size: .; V: TRBV6-4; D: .; J: TRBJ2-1
DNA: TGTGCCTGGAGTGTACTCGGCAACTATGGCTACACCTTC; CDR3: CAWSVLGNYGYTF; size: .; V: TRBV30; D: .; J: TRBJ1-2
DNA: TGTGCCAGCAGCATGCCGGGACAGATATACAATGAGCAGTTCTTC; CDR3: CASSMPGQIYNEQFF; size: .; V: TRBV7-6; D: TRBD1; J: TRBJ2-1
DNA: TGTGCCAGCAGCCGTGGGGAACAGGGGGGCTATGGCTACACCTTC; CDR3: CASSRGEQGGYGYTF; size: .; V: TRBV5-4; D: TRBD1; J: TRBJ1-2
DNA: TGTGCCAGCAGCCCATACGGGGAGACCCAGTACTTC; CDR3: CASSPYGETQYF; size: .; V: TRBV14; D: .; J: TRBJ2-5
DNA: TGTGCCAGCAGCCAAGATTCGTGGACTAACTATGGCTACACCTTC; CDR3: CASSQDSWTNYGYTF; size: few; V: TRBV3-1/TRBV3-2; D: .; J: TRBJ1-2
DNA: TGTGCCAGCAACCAACCTTTCACAGATACGCAGTATTTT; CDR3: CASNQPFTDTQYF; size: .; V: TRBV2; D: .; J: TRBJ2-3
DNA: TGTGCCAGCAGCCAAAGGACAGGGGAATCACCCCTCCACTTT; CDR3: CASSQRTGESPLHF; size: .; V: TRBV3-1/TRBV3-2; D: TRBD1; J: TRBJ1-6
DNA: TGTGCCAGCAGTTTGGGAGGGGAGGAGGAAAAACTGTTTTTT; CDR3: CASSLGGEEEKLFF; size: .; V: TRBV6-6; D: .; J: TRBJ1-4
DNA: TGCGCCAGCAGCCAAGCTGGGGAATCCCACGGCTACACCTTC; CDR3: CASSQAGESHGYTF; size: .; V: TRBV4-1; D: .; J: TRBJ1-2
DNA: TGTGCCAGCAGCAATCCAGGGGAAAGGAAAGACACCGGGGAGCTGTTTTTT; CDR3: CASSNPGERKDTGELFF; size: .; V: TRBV21-1; D: .; J: TRBJ2-2
DNA: TGTGCCAGCAGCGTAGGAAGGGATAGGGAAATGCTTGGCTACACCTTC; CDR3: CASSVGRDREMLGYTF; size: .; V: TRBV9; D: .; J: TRBJ1-2
DNA: TGTGCCAGCAGCTCAGAACCAGGGCGGGGTGAGCAGTTCTTC; CDR3: CASSSEPGRGEQFF; size: once; V: TRBV5-4; D: .; J: TRBJ2-1
DNA: TGTGCCAGCAGCTACGGGACAGGGGGCGCGAGGGCTTTCTTT; CDR3: CASSYGTGGARAFF; size: .; V: TRBV6-6; D: TRBD1; J: TRBJ1-1
DNA: TGCGCCAGCAGCTTGGCGGGAAGGACAGGGATGAATGAGCAGTTCTTC; CDR3: CASSLAGRTGMNEQFF; size: .; V: TRBV5-1; D: TRBD1; J: TRBJ2-1
DNA: TGTGCCAGCAGCCCCCGTAAGGGGAACACCGGGGAGCTGTTTTTT; CDR3: CASSPRKGNTGELFF; size: .; V: TRBV7-2; D: .; J: TRBJ2-2
DNA: TGTGCCAGCAGTGACACGCTAAAACCAGGAGAGTTATACGAGCAGTACTTC; CDR3: CASSDTLKPGELYEQYF; size: .; V: TRBV2; D: .; J: TRBJ2-7
DNA: TGTGCCTGGAGTGTATCAGAGCTTGGCTACACCTTC; CDR3: CAWSVSELGYTF; size: few; V: TRBV30; D: .; J: TRBJ1-2
DNA: TGTGCCAGCAAAGTCCCGGGGGACACTGAAGCTTTCTTT; CDR3: CASKVPGDTEAFF; size: few; V: TRBV6-5; D: .; J: TRBJ1-1
DNA: TGTGCCAGCAGCTTAACAGGGGTAGGATCCTACGAGCAGTACTTC; CDR3: CASSLTGVGSYEQYF; size: .; V: TRBV7-2; D: TRBD1; J: TRBJ2-7
DNA: TGTGCCAGCAGTCTTAACCGACTAATTCAGAAGAATGAGCAGTTCTTC; CDR3: CASSLNRLIQKNEQFF; size: .; V: TRBV27; D: .; J: TRBJ2-1
DNA: TGTGCCAGCTCACCCGGGACAGGGCACTACGAGCAGTACTTC; CDR3: CASSPGTGHYEQYF; size: .; V: TRBV18; D: TRBD1; J: TRBJ2-7
DNA: TGTGCCAGCAGCTTGACAGTAGACCATGGCTACACCTTC; CDR3: CASSLTVDHGYTF; size: .; V: TRBV2; D: .; J: TRBJ1-2
DNA: TGTGCCTGGAGTGTCCGGGACAGGGGTTCGGCTGAAGCTTTCTTT; CDR3: CAWSVRDRGSAEAFF; size: .; V: TRBV30; D: TRBD1; J: TRBJ1-1
DNA: TGTGCCAGCAGCTCAAGGGGGGCCTCCTATGGCTACACCTTC; CDR3: CASSSRGASYGYTF; size: .; V: TRBV5-4; D: .; J: TRBJ1-2
DNA: TGCGCCAGCAGCTTGGGGTCCTCTGGGGCCAACGTCCTGACTTTC; CDR3: CASSLGSSGANVLTF; size: .; V: TRBV5-1; D: .; J: TRBJ2-6
DNA: TGTGCCAGCAGCCAAGGGTATCGGGGGAATGAGCAGTTCTTC; CDR3: CASSQGYRGNEQFF; size: .; V: TRBV14; D: .; J: TRBJ2-1
DNA: TGTGCCAGCAGCTTGCGCCAGGAGGGGACCTACGAGCAGTACTTC; CDR3: CASSLRQEGTYEQYF; size: .; V: TRBV5-5; D: .; J: TRBJ2-7
DNA: TGTGCCAGCAGGACAGAGAACACCGGGGAGCTGTTTTTT; CDR3: CASRTENTGELFF; size: .; V: TRBV9; D: .; J: TRBJ2-2